This is a list of T cell receptor beta chains from one sample in a study of CD8 T cells in Susac syndrome. From the immunoSEQ multiplex PCR reads, TCRdb called clonotypes with MiXCR, one entry per CDR3 protein. The sample includes around 190,000 distinct CDR3 sequences, around 95% of them seen just once. Sequenced sample: CD4+ T cells from PBMCs. The receptors were sampled from a human donor in good health. CDR3s include the opening cysteine and the closing phenylalanine or tryptophan. A D gene is named only where the DNA matches it firmly. Size is stated for part of the rows, as once, few or many counts, or as a class when the clone is expanded.

D gene	V gene	clone size	J gene	CDR3 DNA	CDR3 protein
NA	TRBV13	NA	TRBJ2-3	TGTGCCAGCAGCAGTCGGGACTTTATTACGCAGTATTTT	CASSSRDFITQYF
TRBD1	TRBV20-1	NA	TRBJ1-1	TGCAGTGCTAGAGATCAGAGGACAGGGAAGAGGACTGAAGCTTTCTTT	CSARDQRTGKRTEAFF
NA	TRBV28	NA	TRBJ2-6	TGTGCCACCCTCATAGGGTCTGGGGCCAACGTCCTGACTTTC	CATLIGSGANVLTF
TRBD1	TRBV20-1	once	TRBJ1-6	TGCAGTGCCCAATCCGGGACAGGGAATTCACCCCTCCACTTT	CSAQSGTGNSPLHF
NA	TRBV11-2	NA	TRBJ1-5	TGTGCCAGCAGCTTTCAGGGGCGGGAGCCCCAGCATTTT	CASSFQGREPQHF
NA	TRBV4-3	NA	TRBJ1-2	TGCGCCAGCAGCCAAGATTCCGTAGACGCCAGGGGCTACACCTTC	CASSQDSVDARGYTF
NA	TRBV11-2	NA	TRBJ2-5	TGTGCCAGCAGCTTAGAGGGCGCAGGAGAGACCCAGTACTTC	CASSLEGAGETQYF
NA	TRBV15	NA	TRBJ2-5	TGTGCCACCAGCCCCCTTGCGGAGACCCAGTACTTC	CATSPLAETQYF
NA	TRBV4-2	NA	TRBJ1-2	TGTGCCAGCAGCCTCATCGGGGAGCAGGAGGGCTACACCTTC	CASSLIGEQEGYTF
NA	TRBV2	once	TRBJ2-5	TGTGCCAGCAGTGAAGAATGGGCAGGCGAGACCCAGTACTTC	CASSEEWAGETQYF
NA	TRBV11-2	NA	TRBJ2-1	TGTGCCAGCAGCTTTATTAGGGGACGGTACAATGAGCAGTTCTTC	CASSFIRGRYNEQFF
TRBD1	TRBV20-1	NA	TRBJ1-5	TGCAGTGCTAGACCCAGGGGGATCTCGGATCAGCCCCAGCATTTT	CSARPRGISDQPQHF
NA	TRBV30	NA	TRBJ2-2	TGTGCCTGGAGTCACGCTAGAGGCGGGGAGCTGTTTTTT	CAWSHARGGELFF
NA	TRBV28	NA	TRBJ2-1	TGTGCCAGCAGTCGGGGACTGAGTGGATACAATGAGCAGTTCTTC	CASSRGLSGYNEQFF
NA	TRBV5-1	NA	TRBJ2-3	TGCGCCAGCAGCTTGGGGACGAGCCCAGATACGCAGTATTTT	CASSLGTSPDTQYF
NA	TRBV6-5	NA	TRBJ1-1	TGTGCCAGCAGTTACGGGGGGCCGCGGGGCACTGAAGCTTTCTTT	CASSYGGPRGTEAFF
NA	TRBV18	NA	TRBJ1-1	TGTGCCAGCTCCTACGGGGGGGACATGAACACTGAAGCTTTCTTT	CASSYGGDMNTEAFF
NA	TRBV20-1	NA	TRBJ2-4	TGCAGTGCTAGTAACAGGTTGGGTCAGTACTTC	CSASNRLGQYF
NA	TRBV29-1	NA	TRBJ2-2	TGCAGCGTTGAAGCAGACACCGGGGAGCTGTTTTTT	CSVEADTGELFF
TRBD1	TRBV29-1	NA	TRBJ2-3	TGCAGCGCCGGTCCGGGACAGGGCCTCCCAGATACGCAGTATTTT	CSAGPGQGLPDTQYF
NA	TRBV9	NA	TRBJ1-5	TGTGCCAGCAGCTCGGGATATAGCAATCAGCCCCAGCATTTT	CASSSGYSNQPQHF
NA	TRBV24-1	once	TRBJ1-5	TGTGCCACCCCCCCGATCCAGCCCCAGCATTTT	CATPPIQPQHF
NA	TRBV7-2	NA	TRBJ2-3	TGTGCCAGCAGCTTCTCGGGATCTGGCACAGATACGCAGTATTTT	CASSFSGSGTDTQYF
NA	TRBV20-1	NA	TRBJ1-5	TGCAGTGCTAGCGCTGAAGAGGGACGGTACAATCAGCCCCAGCATTTT	CSASAEEGRYNQPQHF
TRBD1	TRBV3-1	once	TRBJ1-4	TGTGCCAGCAGCCAAGATCAGGGGGGAAATGAAAAACTGTTTTTT	CASSQDQGGNEKLFF
NA	TRBV29-1	NA	TRBJ2-1	TGCAGCGTTGAATTCGTCCAGCGAGCAGTAGAGCAGTTCTTC	CSVEFVQRAVEQFF
NA	TRBV7-6	NA	TRBJ2-1	TGTGCCAGCAGTTTGGGAGCTGAGCAGTTCTTC	CASSLGAEQFF
NA	TRBV5-4	NA	TRBJ2-5	TGTGCCAGCAGCTTGGGACCAGCGGAGACCCAGTACTTC	CASSLGPAETQYF
NA	TRBV9	few	TRBJ2-2	TGTGCCAGCAGTGCGAACACCGGGGAGCTGTTTTTT	CASSANTGELFF
NA	TRBV29-1	NA	TRBJ1-2	TGCAGCGTTGAAGTTAAGGCGGGTGGCTACACCTTC	CSVEVKAGGYTF